This TCR beta chain was recovered during a study of shared clonotypes between healthy human individuals. In the case of this clone: Its antigen is currently unknown. This sample includes further DNA sequences coding for the same CDR3.

General study results and limits: Compared with clonotypes that all four donors shared, non-shared clonotypes had lower generation probabilities. In having few donors, the study represented limited genetic and exposure-history diversity.

The CDR3 runs to 14 residues. The germline CDR1 and CDR2 sequences are SEHNR and FQNEAQ (reference sequence). V dropped 5 bases and J dropped 2 bases, with 12 bases sitting between them. Profiling relied on immunoSEQ multiplex PCR, and the TCRdb table lists in-frame clones only, not all of them. The sample consists of 2 million to 2.5 million clones, over 85% of them appearing once. The source of this sequence is a man younger than 35 in good health. Some clones in this sample may be carry-over from other donors' samples. The chain uses TRBV7-9 and TRBJ1-1, with a tentative D call TRBD1 (6 bases). The sequenced material came from naive CD4+ T cells from PBMCs. The subset is: CD45RA+ positively selected. CDR3 sequence (DNA): TGTGCCAGCAGCCCCGGCAGGGGAAACACTGAAGCTTTCTTT. Its translation is CASSPGRGNTEAFF.